The clone carrying this TCR beta chain showed up just a few times. The sample carries other DNA sequences with the same CDR3. The sample is drawn from a study of blood T cell repertoires in COVID-19. On the study more broadly: COVID-19 samples, acute and convalescent, were from the United States, Italy and Spain.

Some clones are missing from TCRdb's copy, which holds only in-frame ones; the method was immunoSEQ multiplex PCR. The repertoire has 150,000 or so clones, around 81% of them found once; the top ten carry over 10%. CDR1 and CDR2 (germline): SGHTA, FQGTGA. The CDR3 contains 13 residues. Trimming at V came to 8 bases and at J to 2 bases, leaving 4 bases not matched to a gene. The chain links TRBV7-3 to TRBJ1-1; TRBD1 aligns across 8 bases. The sequencing sample was made of peripheral blood. The source is a man in his 70s who had recovered from COVID-19. CDR3 sequence (DNA): TGTGCCAGCGGACAGGGTCCCAACACTGAAGCTTTCTTT. Translation: CASGQGPNTEAFF. Variable domain in full (rest from reference TRBV7-3 and TRBJ1-1): GAGVSQTPSNKVTEKGKYVELRCDPISGHTALYWYRQSLGQGPEFLIYFQGTGAADDSGLPNDRFFAVRPEGSVSTLKIQRTERGDSAVYLCASGQGPNTEAFFGQGTRLTVV.